This T cell receptor (beta chain) was captured by sequencing in a study of T cell responses to AZD1222 COVID-19 vaccine. Some clones are missing from TCRdb's copy, which holds only in-frame ones; the method was immunoSEQ multiplex PCR. The sample consists of under 150,000 clones, 93% of them appearing once. Concerning this clone: Its antigen is undetermined.

Germline V gene data show CDR1 as SGHNT and CDR2 as YYREEE (reference sequence). The V segment lost 0 bases and the J segment 5 bases; nucleotides outside the gene matches: 8. The CDR3 extends over 16 amino acids. The study, taken as a whole, reports: Seropositivity was recorded at baseline in only 6 or 7 AZD1222 recipients.

The TCR comes from an adult in good health. The J gene is TRBJ2-1, the V gene TRBV5-4, with 7 bases lining up with TRBD1. The sequences come from peripheral blood, collected on day 0 of AZD1222 vaccination. CDR3 residues: CASSLGQGNLDNEQFF. The CDR3 DNA is TGTGCCAGCAGCTTGGGACAGGGAAATTTGGACAATGAGCAGTTCTTC.